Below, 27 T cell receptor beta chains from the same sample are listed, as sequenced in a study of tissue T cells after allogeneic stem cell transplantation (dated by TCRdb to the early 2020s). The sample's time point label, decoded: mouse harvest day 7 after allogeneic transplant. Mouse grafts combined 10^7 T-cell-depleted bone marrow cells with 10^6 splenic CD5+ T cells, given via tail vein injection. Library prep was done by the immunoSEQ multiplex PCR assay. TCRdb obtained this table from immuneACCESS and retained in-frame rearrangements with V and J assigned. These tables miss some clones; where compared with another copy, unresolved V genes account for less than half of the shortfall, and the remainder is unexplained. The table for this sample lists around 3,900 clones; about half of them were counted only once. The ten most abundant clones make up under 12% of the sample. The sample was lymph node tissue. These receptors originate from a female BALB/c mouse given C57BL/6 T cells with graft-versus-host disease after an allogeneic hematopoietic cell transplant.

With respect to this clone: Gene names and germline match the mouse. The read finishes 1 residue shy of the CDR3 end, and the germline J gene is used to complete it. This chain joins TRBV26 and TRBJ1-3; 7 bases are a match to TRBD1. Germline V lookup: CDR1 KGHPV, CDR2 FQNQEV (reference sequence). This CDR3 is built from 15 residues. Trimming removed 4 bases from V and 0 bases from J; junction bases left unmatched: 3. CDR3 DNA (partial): TGTGCCAGCAGTCGGACAGGTCTTTCTGGAAATACGCTCTAT. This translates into CASSRTGLSGNTLY. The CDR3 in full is CASSRTGLSGNTLYF.

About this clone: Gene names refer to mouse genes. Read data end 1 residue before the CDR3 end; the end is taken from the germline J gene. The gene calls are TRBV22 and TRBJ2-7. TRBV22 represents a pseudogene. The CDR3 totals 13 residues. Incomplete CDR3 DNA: TGTGCCAGCAGTCTTGTCGGAAGATATGAACAGTAC. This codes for CASSLVGRYEQY. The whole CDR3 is CASSLVGRYEQYF.

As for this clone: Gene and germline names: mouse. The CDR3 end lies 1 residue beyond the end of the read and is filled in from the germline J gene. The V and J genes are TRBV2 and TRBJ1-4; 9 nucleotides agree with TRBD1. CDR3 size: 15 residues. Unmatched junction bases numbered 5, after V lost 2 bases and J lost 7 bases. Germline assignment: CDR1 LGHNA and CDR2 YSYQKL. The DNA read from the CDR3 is TGTGCCAGCAGCCAAATCGGACAGGGGACCGAAAGATTATTT. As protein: CASSQIGQGTERLF. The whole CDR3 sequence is CASSQIGQGTERLFF. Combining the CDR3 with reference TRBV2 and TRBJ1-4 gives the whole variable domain DPKIIQKPKYLVAVTGSEKILICEQYLGHNAMYWYRQSAKKPLEFMFSYSYQKLMDNQTASSRFQPQSSKKNHLDLQITALKPDDSATYFCASSQIGQGTERLFFGHGTKLSVL.

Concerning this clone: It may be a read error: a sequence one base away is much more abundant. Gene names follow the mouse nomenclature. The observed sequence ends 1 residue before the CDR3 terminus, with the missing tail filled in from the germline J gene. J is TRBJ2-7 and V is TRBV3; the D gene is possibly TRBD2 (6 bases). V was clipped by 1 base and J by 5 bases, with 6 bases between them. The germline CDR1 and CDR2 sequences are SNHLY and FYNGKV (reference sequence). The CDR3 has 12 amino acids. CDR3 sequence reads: CASSLGGDEQYF. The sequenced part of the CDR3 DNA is TGTGCCAGCAGCTTAGGGGGGGATGAACAGTAC.

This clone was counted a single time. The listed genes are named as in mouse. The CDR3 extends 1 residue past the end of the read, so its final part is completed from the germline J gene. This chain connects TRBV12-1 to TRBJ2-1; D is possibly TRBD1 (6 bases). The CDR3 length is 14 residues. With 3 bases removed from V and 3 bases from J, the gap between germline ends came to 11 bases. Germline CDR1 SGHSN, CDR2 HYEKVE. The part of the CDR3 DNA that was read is TGTGCCAGCTCTTCAGGGGAGGGCTATGCTGAGCAGTTC. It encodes CASSSGEGYAEQF. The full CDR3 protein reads CASSSGEGYAEQFF.

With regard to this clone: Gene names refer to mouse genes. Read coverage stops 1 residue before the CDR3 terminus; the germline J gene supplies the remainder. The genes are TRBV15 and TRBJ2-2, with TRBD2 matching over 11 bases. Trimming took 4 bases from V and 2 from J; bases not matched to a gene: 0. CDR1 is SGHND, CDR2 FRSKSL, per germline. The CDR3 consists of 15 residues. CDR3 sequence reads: CASSWDWGNTGQLYF. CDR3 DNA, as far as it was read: TGTGCCAGCAGTTGGGACTGGGGGAACACCGGGCAGCTCTAC.

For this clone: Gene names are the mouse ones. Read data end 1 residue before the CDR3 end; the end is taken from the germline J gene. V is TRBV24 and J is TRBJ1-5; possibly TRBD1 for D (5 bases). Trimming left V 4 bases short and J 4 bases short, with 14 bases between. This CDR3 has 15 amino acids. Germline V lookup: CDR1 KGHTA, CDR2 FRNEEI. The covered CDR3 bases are TGTGCCAGCAGTCCCCCGGGACGGATAAACCAGGCTCCGCTT. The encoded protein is CASSPPGRINQAPL. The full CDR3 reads CASSPPGRINQAPLF.

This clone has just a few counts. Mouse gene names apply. The DNA read from the CDR3 is TGTGCCAGCAGCCAAGATAGGGGACTGGGCTATGCTGAGCAGTTC. It specifies CASSQDRGLGYAEQF. The complete CDR3 reads CASSQDRGLGYAEQFF. The chain combines TRBV2 with TRBJ2-1; 9 nucleotides agree with TRBD2. The read ends 1 residue before the CDR3 terminus; that terminus is restored from the germline J gene. J lost 3 bases, V lost 0 bases, and 3 bases had no gene match. CDR3 size: 16 residues. Germline V gives CDR1 LGHNA, CDR2 YSYQKL.

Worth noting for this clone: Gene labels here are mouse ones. The CDR3 loop reads CSSSQGGNYAEQFF. CDR3 DNA (partial): TGCTCCAGCAGTCAAGGGGGAAACTATGCTGAGCAGTTC. This chain links TRBV23 with TRBJ2-1. The read terminates 1 residue ahead of where the CDR3 ends, so the germline J gene completes it. The V gene's germline CDR1 is KGHTA and CDR2 FQNQQP. CDR3 size: 14 residues.

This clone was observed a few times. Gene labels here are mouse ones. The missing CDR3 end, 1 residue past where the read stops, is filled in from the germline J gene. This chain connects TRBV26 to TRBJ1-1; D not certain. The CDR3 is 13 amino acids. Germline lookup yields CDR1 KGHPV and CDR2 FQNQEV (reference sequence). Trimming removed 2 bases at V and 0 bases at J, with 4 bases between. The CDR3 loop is CASSLAQNTEVFF. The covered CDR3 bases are TGTGCCAGCAGTCTGGCGCAGAACACAGAAGTCTTC. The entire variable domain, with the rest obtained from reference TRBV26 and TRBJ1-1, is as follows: NSKVIQTPRYLVKGQGQKAKMRCIPEKGHPVVFWYQQNKNNEFKFLINFQNQEVLQQIDMTEKRFSAECPSNSPCSLEIQSSEAGDSALYLCASSLAQNTEVFFGKGTRLTVV.

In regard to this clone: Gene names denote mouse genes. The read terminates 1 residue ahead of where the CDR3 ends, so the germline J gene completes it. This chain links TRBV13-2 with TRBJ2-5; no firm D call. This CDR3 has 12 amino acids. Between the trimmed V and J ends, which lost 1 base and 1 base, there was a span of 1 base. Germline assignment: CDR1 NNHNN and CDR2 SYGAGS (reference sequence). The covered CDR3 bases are TGTGCCAGCGGTGATCACCAAGACACCCAGTAC. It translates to CASGDHQDTQY. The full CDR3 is CASGDHQDTQYF.

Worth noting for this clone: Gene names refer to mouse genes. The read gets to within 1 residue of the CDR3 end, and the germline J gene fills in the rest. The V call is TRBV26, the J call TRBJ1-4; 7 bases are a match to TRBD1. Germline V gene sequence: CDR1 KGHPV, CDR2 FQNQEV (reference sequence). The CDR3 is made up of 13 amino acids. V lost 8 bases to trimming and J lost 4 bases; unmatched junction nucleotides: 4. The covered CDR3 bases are TGTGCCAGCGCCGGGACAGTCAACGAAAGATTATTT. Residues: CASAGTVNERLF. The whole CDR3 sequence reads CASAGTVNERLFF.

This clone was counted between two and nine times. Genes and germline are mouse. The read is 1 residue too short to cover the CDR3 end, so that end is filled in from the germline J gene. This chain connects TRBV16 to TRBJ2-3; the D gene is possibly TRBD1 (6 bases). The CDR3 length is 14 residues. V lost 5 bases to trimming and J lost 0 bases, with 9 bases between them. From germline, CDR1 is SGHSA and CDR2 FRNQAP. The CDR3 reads CASSPQGSAETLYF. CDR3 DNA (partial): TGTGCAAGCAGCCCACAGGGTAGTGCAGAAACGCTGTAT.

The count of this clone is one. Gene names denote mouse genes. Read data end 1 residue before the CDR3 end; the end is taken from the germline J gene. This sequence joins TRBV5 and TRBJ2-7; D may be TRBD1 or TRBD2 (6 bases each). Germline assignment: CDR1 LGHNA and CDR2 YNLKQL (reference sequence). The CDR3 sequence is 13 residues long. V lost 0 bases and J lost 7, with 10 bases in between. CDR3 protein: CASSQDRGLEQYF. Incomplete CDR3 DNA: TGTGCCAGCAGCCAAGACCGGGGGCTAGAACAGTAC.

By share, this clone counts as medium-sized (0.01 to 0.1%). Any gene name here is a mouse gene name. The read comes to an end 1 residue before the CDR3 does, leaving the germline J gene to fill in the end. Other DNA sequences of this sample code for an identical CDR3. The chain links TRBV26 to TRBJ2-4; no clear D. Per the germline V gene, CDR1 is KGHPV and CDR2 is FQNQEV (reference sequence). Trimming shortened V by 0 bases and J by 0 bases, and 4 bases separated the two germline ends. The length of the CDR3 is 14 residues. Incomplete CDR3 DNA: TGTGCCAGCAGTCTGTCGACAAGTCAAAACACCTTGTAC. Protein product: CASSLSTSQNTLY. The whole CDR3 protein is CASSLSTSQNTLYF.

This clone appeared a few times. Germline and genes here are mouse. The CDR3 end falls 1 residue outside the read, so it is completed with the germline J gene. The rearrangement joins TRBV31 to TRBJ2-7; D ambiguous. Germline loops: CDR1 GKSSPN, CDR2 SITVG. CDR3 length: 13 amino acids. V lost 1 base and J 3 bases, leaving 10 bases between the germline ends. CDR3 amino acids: CAWSPRRFYEQYF. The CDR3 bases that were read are TGTGCCTGGAGTCCCCGGCGATTCTATGAACAGTAC.

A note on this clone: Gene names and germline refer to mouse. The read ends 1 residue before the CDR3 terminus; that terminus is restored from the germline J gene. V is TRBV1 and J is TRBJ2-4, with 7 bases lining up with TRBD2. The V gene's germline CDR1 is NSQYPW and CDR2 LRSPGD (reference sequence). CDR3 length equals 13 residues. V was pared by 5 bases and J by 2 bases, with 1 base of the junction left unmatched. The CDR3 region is CTCSLGDQNTLYF. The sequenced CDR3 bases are TGCACCTGCAGTCTGGGGGATCAAAACACCTTGTAC.

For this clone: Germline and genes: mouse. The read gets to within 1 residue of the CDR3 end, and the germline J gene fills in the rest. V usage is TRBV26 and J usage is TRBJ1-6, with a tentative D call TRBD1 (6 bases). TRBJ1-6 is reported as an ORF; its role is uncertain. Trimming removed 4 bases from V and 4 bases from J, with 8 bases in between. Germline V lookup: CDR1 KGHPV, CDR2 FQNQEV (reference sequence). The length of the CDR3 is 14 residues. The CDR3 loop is CASSPGHYNSPLYF. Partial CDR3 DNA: TGTGCCAGCAGTCCGGGACATTATAATTCGCCCCTCTAC.

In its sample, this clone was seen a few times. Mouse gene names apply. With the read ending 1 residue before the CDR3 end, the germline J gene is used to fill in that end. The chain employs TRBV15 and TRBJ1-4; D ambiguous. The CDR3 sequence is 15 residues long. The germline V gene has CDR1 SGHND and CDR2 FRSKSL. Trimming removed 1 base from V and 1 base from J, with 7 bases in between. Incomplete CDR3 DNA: TGTGCCAGCAGTTTAGGACAATCTTCCAACGAAAGATTATTT. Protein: CASSLGQSSNERLF. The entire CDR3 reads CASSLGQSSNERLFF.

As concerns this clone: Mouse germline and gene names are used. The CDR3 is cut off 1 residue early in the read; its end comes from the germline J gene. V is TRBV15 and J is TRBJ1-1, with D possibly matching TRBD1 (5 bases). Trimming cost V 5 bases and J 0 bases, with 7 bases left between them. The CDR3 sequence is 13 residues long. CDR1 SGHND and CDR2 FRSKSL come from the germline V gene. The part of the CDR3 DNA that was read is TGTGCCAGCAGTCCGGGACAGAACACAGAAGTCTTC. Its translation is CASSPGQNTEVF. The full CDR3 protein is CASSPGQNTEVFF.

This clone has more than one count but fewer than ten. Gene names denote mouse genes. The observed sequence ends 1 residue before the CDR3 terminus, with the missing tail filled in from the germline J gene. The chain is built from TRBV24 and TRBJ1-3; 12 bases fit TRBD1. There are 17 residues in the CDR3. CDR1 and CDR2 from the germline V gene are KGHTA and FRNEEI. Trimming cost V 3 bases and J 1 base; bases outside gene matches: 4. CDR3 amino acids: CASSLSGTGGSGNTLYF. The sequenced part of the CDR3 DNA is TGTGCCAGCAGTCTCTCCGGGACAGGGGGCTCTGGAAATACGCTCTAT.

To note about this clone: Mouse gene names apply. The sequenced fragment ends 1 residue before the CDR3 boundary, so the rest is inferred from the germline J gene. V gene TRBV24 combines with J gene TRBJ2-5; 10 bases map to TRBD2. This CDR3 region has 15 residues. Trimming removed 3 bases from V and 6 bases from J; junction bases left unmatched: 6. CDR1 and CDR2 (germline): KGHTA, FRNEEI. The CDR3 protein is CASSLQHWGGDTQYF. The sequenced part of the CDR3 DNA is TGTGCCAGCAGTCTTCAACACTGGGGGGGGGACACCCAGTAC.

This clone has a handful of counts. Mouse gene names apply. The DNA read from the CDR3 is TGTGCCAGCAGTGATCGGGATGGGGGGGCCAGCTCCTATGAACAGTAC. Protein sequence: CASSDRDGGASSYEQY. The CDR3 in its entirety is CASSDRDGGASSYEQYF. V and J are TRBV13-3 and TRBJ2-7, with 9 positions matching TRBD2. With the read ending 1 residue before the CDR3 end, the germline J gene is used to fill in that end. From germline, CDR1 is NNHDY and CDR2 SYVADS. CDR3 size: 17 residues. V trimming: 1 base; J trimming: 0 bases; junction bases outside the gene matches: 8.

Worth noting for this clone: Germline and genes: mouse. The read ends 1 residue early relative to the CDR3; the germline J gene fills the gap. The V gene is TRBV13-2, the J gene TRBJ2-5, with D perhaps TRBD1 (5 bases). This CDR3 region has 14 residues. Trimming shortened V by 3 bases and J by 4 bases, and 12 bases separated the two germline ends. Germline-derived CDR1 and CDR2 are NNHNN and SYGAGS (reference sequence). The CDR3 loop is CASGGGGVEDTQYF. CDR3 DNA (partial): TGTGCCAGCGGTGGAGGAGGGGTGGAAGACACCCAGTAC.

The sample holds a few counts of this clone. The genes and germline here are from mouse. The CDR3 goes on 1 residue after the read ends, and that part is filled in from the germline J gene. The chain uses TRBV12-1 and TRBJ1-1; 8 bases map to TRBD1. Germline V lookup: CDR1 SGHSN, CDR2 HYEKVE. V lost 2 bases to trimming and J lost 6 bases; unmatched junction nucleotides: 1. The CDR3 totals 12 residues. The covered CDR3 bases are TGTGCCAGCTCTCCAGGGGGCCCAGAAGTCTTC. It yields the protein CASSPGGPEVF. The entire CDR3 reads CASSPGGPEVFF.

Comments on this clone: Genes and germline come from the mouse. The CDR3 loop is CASSSDNQNTLYF. CDR3 bases read: TGTGCCAGCTCCTCGGACAATCAAAACACCTTGTAC. This chain connects TRBV12-1 to TRBJ2-4; D is perhaps TRBD1 (5 bases). The read falls 1 residue short of the CDR3 end, and the missing part is taken from the germline J gene. The germline V gene encodes CDR1 SGHSN and CDR2 HYEKVE. The CDR3 consists of 13 residues. The V end lost 4 bases, the J end lost 2 bases, and 9 bases lay between the germline ends.

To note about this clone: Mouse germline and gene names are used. The CDR3 here is CASRWGGQDTQYF. The covered CDR3 bases are TGTGCAAGCAGATGGGGCGGACAAGACACCCAGTAC. The chain combines TRBV16 with TRBJ2-5; either TRBD1 or TRBD2 may fit D (5 bases each). Sequencing ends 1 residue short of the CDR3 end; the germline J gene provides the rest. This CDR3 region has 13 residues. Trimming stripped 6 bases from V and 3 bases from J, with 10 bases between. CDR1 and CDR2 (germline): SGHSA, FRNQAP.